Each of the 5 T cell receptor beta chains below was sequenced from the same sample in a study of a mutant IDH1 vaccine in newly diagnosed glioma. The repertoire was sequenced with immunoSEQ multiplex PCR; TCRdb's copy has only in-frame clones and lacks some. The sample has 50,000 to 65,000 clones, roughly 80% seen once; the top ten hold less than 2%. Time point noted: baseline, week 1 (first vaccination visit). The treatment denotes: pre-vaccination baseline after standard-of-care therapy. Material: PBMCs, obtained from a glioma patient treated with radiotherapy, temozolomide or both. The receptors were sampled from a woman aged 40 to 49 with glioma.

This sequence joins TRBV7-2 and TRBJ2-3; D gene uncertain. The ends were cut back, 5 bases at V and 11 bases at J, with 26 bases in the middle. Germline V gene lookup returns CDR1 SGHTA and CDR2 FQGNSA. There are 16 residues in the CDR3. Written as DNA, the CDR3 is TGTGCCAGCAGCGCATTACCGGGCCACCGACCGGTTCTGCAGTATTTT. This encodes CASSALPGHRPVLQYF. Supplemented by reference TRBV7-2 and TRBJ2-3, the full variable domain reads GAGVSQSPSNKVTEKGKDVELRCDPISGHTALYWYRQSLGQGLEFLIYFQGNSAPDKSGLPSDRFSAERTGGSVSTLTIQRTQQEDSAVYLCASSALPGHRPVLQYFGPGTRLTVL.

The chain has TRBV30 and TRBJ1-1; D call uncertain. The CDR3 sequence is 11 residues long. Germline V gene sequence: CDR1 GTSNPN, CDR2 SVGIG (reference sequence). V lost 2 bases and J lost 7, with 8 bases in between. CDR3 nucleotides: TGTGCCTGGAGTCTGGGGATTGAAGCTTTCTTT. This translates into CAWSLGIEAFF.

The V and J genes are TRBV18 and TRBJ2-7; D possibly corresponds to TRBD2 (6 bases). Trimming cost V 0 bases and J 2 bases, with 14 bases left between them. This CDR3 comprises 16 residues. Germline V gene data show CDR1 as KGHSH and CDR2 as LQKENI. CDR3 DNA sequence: TGTGCCAGCTCACCACCGGAGGGTGGGGGAGCCTACGAGCAGTACTTC. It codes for CASSPPEGGGAYEQYF. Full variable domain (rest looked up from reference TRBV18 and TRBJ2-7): NAGVMQNPRHLVRRRGQEARLRCSPMKGHSHVYWYRQLPEEGLKFMVYLQKENIIDESGMPKERFSAEFPKEGPSILRIQQVVRGDSAAYFCASSPPEGGGAYEQYFGPGTRLTVT.

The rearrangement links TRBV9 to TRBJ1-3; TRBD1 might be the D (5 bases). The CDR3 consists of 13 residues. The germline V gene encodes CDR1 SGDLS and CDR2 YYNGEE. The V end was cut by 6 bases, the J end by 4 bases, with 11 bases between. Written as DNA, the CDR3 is TGTGCCAGCAATAGAGGGGACGGAAACACCATATATTTT. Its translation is CASNRGDGNTIYF.

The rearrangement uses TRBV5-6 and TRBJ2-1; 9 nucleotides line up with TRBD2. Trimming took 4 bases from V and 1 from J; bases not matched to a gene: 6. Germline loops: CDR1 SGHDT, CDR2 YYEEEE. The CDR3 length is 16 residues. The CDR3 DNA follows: TGTGCCAGCAGCGAACCTAGCGGGGTTTCCTACAATGAGCAGTTCTTC. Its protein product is CASSEPSGVSYNEQFF.